The clone carrying this T cell receptor beta chain appeared a few times. The antigen is unknown. These data come from a study of cytomegalovirus exposure and HLA in healthy donors. Findings of the study overall: A later analysis showed TCR association rates differing by HLA locus, peaking at DRB1 and lowest at HLA-C. Some highly shared sequence variants likely arose as a pipeline artifact.

The V gene lost 0 bases and the J gene lost 5 bases, with 8 bases spanning the gap. Germline values: CDR1 SGDLS, CDR2 YYNGEE. The CDR3 is made up of 13 amino acids. PCR used 60 Vbeta primers and 13 Jbeta primers. Under the authors' procedure: About 11 million of tens of millions of unique TCR beta chains were shared, per a later count. Here immunoSEQ multiplex PCR was the method, and the copy in TCRdb shows in-frame clones only, minus some. V, J and clone size are taken as reported in that table, and D and trimming were inferred from the DNA itself. Among about 120,000 clones, approximately 80% were seen once, and the ten largest hold approximately 11%.

What was sequenced was PBMCs. The J gene is TRBJ1-2, the V gene TRBV9; maybe TRBD1 (5 bases). The sequence derives from a man aged 35-49 years in good health and CMV-seropositive. The CDR3 nucleotides are TGTGCCAGCAGCGTAGCGGGGGGTTATGGCTACACCTTC. Protein product: CASSVAGGYGYTF.